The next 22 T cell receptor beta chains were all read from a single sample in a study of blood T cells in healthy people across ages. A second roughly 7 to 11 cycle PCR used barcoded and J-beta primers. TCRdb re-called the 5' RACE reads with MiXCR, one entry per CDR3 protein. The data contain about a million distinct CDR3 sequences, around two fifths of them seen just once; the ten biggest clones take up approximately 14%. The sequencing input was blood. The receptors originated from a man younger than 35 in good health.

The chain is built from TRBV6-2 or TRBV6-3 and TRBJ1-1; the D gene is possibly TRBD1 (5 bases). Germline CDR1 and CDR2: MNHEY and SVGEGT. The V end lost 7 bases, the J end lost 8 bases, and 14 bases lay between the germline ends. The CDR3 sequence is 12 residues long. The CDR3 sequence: CASTKTRTEAFF. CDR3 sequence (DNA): TGTGCCAGCACCAAAACCAGGACAGAAGCTTTCTTT.

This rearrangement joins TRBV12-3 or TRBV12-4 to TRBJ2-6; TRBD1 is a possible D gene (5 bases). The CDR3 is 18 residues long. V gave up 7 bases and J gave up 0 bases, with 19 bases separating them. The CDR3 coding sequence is TGTGCCAGCAACCCATCAGGGTTCCACAGCTCTGGGGCCAACGTCCTGACTTTC. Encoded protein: CASNPSGFHSSGANVLTF.

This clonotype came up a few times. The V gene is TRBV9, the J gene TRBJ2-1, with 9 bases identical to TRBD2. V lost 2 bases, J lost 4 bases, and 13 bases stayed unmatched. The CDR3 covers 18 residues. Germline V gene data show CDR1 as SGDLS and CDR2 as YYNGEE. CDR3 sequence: CASSVESLAGTYYNEQFF. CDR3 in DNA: TGTGCCAGCAGCGTCGAGTCCCTAGCGGGGACTTATTACAATGAGCAGTTCTTC.

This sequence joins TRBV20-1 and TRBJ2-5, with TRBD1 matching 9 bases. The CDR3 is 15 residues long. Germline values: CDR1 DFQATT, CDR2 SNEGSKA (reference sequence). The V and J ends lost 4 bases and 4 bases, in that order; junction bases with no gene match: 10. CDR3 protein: CSANQKGQGRETQYF. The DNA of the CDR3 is TGCAGTGCTAACCAAAAAGGACAGGGGAGAGAGACCCAGTACTTC.

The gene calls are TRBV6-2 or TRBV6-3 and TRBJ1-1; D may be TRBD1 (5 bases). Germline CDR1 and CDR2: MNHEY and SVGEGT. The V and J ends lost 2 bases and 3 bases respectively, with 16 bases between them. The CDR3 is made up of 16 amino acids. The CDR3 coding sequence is TGTGCCAGCAGTTACGGCAGGGTGAGTGCTGACACTGAAGCTTTCTTT. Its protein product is CASSYGRVSADTEAFF.

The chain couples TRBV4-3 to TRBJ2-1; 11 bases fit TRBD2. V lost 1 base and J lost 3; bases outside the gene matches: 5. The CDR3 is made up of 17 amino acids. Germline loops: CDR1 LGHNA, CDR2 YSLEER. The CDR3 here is CASSQVLGTSGYNEQFF. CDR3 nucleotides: TGCGCCAGCAGCCAAGTTTTAGGGACTAGCGGCTACAATGAGCAGTTCTTC.

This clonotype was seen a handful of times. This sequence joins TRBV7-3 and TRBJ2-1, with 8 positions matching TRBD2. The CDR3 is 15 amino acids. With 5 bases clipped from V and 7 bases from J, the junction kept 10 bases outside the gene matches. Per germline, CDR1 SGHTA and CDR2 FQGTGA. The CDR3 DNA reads TGTGCCAGCAGCCTTTCGGCGGGGGGAATTAATGAGCAGTTCTTC. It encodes CASSLSAGGINEQFF.

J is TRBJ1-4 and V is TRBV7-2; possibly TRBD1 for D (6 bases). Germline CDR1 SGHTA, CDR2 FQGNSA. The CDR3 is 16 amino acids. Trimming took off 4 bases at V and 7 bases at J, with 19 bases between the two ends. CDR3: CASSSRTARKGEKLFF. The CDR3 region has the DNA TGTGCCAGCAGCTCGAGGACAGCTCGGAAGGGTGAAAAACTGTTTTTT.

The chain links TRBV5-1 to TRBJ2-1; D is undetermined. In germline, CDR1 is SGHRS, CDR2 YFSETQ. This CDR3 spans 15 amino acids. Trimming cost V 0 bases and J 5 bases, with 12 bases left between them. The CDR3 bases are TGCGCCAGCAGCTTGGCGACTTACCCGGACAATGAGCAGTTCTTC. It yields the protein CASSLATYPDNEQFF.

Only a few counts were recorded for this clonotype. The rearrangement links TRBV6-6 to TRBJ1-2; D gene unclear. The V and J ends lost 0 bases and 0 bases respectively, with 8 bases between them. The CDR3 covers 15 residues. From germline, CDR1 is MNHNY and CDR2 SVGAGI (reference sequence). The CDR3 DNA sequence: TGTGCCAGCAGTTACTCGGGCACTTCTAACTATGGCTACACCTTC. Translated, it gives CASSYSGTSNYGYTF.

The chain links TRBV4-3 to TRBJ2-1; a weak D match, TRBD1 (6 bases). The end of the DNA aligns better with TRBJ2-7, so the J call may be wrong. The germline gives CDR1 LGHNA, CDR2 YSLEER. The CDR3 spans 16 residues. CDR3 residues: CASSQDTGYPYNEQYF. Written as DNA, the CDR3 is TGCGCCAGCAGCCAAGATACAGGGTACCCCTACAATGAGCAGTACTTC.

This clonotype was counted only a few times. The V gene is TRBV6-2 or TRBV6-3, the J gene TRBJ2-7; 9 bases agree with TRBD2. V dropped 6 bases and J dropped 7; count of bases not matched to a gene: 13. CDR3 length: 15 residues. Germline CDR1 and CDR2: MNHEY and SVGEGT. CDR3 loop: CASRPTSGPYNEQYF. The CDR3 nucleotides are TGTGCCAGCAGACCGACTAGCGGCCCCTACAATGAGCAGTACTTC.

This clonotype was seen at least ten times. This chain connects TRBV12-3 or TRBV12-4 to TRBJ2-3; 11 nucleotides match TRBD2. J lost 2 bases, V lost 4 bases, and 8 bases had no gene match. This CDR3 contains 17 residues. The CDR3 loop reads CASSSYRLAGNTDTQYF. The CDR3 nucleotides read TGTGCCAGCAGTTCCTACCGACTAGCGGGGAACACAGATACGCAGTATTTT.

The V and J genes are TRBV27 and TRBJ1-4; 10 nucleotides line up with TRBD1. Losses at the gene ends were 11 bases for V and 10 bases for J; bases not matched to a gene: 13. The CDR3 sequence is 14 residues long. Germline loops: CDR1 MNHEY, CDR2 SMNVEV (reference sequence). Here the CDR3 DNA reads TGTGCCGGCATGGACAGGGGGTTCGGTGGAAAACTGTTTTTT. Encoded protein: CAGMDRGFGGKLFF. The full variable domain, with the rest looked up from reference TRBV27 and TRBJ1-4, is EAQVTQNPRYLITVTGKKLTVTCSQNMNHEYMSWYRQDPGLGLRQIYYSMNVEVTDKGDVPEGYKVSRKEKRNFPLILESPSPNQTSLYFCAGMDRGFGGKLFFGSGTQLSVL.

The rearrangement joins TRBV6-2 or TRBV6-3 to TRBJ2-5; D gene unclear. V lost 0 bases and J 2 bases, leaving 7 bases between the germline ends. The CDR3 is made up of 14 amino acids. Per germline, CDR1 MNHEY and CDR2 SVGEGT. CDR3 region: CASSYSWVQETQYF. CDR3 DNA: TGTGCCAGCAGTTACTCCTGGGTACAAGAGACCCAGTACTTC.

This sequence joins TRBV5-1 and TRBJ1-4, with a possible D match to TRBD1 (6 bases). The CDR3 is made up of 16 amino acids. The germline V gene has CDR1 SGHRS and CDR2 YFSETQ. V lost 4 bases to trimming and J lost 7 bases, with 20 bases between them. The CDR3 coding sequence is TGCGCCAGCAGCCATATGGAATCAGGGACATTTGAAAAACTGTTTTTT. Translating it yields CASSHMESGTFEKLFF.

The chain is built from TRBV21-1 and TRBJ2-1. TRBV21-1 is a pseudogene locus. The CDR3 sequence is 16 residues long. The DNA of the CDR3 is TGTGCCAGCAGCAAAGGTACCCAGGTCGGGTACAATGAGCAGTTCTTC. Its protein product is CASSKGTQVGYNEQFF.

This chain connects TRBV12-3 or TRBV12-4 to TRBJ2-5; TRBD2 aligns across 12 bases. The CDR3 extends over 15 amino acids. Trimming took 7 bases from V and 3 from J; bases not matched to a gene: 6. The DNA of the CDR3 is TGTGCCAGCACCTATACTAGCGGGGGGAAAGAGACCCAGTACTTC. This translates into CASTYTSGGKETQYF.

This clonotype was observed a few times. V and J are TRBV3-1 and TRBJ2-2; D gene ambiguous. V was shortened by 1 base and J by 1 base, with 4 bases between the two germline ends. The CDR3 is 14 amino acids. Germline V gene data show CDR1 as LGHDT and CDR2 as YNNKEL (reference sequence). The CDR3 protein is CASSQAGNTGELFF. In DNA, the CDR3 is TGTGCCAGCAGCCAAGCAGGGAACACCGGGGAGCTGTTTTTT.

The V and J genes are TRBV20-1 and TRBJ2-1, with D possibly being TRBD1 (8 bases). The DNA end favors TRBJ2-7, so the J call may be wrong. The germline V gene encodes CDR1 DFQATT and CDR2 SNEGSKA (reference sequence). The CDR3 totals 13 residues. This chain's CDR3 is CSVPKQGGNEQYF. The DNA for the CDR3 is TGCAGTGTGCCGAAACAGGGGGGGAATGAGCAGTACTTC.

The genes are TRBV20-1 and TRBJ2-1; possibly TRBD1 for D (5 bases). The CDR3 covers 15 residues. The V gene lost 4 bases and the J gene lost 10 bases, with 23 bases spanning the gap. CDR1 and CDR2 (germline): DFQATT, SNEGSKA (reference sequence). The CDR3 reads CSANPTLWGTYEQFF. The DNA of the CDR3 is TGCAGTGCTAATCCGACGCTATGGGGCACCTACGAGCAGTTCTTC.

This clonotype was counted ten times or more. The CDR3 coding sequence is TGTGCCATCAGTGAGAGGGCAGATAATCAGCCCCAGCATTTT. Residues: CAISERADNQPQHF. This chain connects TRBV10-3 to TRBJ1-5; D remains ambiguous. The CDR3 spans 14 residues. The germline V gene has CDR1 ENHRY and CDR2 SYGVKD. Trimming took off 2 bases at V and 4 bases at J, with 9 bases between the two ends.